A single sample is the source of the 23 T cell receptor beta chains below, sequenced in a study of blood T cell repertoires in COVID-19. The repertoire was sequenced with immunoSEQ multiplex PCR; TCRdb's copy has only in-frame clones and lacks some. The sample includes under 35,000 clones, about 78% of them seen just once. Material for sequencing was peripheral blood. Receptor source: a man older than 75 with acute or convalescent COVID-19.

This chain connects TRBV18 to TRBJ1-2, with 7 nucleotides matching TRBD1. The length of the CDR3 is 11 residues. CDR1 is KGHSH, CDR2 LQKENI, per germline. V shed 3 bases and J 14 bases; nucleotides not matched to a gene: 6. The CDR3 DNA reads TGTGCCAGCTCACCGGGACAGACCGTTACCTTC. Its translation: CASSPGQTVTF.

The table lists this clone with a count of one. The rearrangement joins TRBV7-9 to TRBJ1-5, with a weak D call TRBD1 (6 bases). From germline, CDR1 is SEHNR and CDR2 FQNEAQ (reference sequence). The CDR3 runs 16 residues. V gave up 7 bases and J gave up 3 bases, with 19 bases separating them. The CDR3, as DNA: TGTGCCAGCACCCCCAATACCCAGGGGATCAATCAGCCCCAGCATTTT. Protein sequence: CASTPNTQGINQPQHF. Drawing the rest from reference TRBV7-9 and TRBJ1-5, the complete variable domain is DTGVSQNPRHKITKRGQNVTFRCDPISEHNRLYWYRQTLGQGPEFLTYFQNEAQLEKSRLLSDRFSAERPKGSFSTLEIQRTEQGDSAMYLCASTPNTQGINQPQHFGDGTRLSIL.

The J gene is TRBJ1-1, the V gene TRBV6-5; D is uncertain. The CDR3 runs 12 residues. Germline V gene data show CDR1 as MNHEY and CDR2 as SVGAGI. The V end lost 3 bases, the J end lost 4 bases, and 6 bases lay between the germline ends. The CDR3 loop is CASSYSSTEAFF. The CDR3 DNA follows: TGTGCCAGCAGTTATTCGTCCACTGAAGCTTTCTTT.

The CDR3 DNA is TGTGCCAGCAGCCAAGATCTGGGTAACTACCTCTTGGAGACCCAGTACTTC. This codes for CASSQDLGNYLLETQYF. The genes are TRBV14 and TRBJ2-5; D not resolved. Per germline, CDR1 SGHDN and CDR2 FVKESK. This CDR3 contains 17 residues. V was trimmed by 0 bases and J by 5 bases, leaving 19 bases between them.

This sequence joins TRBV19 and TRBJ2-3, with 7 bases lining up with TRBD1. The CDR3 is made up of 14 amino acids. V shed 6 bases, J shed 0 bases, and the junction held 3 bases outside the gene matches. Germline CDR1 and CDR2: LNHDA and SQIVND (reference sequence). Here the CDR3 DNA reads TGTGCCAGTAGAGGGACAGTTAGCACAGATACGCAGTATTTT. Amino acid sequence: CASRGTVSTDTQYF. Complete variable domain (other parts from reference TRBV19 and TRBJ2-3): DGGITQSPKYLFRKEGQNVTLSCEQNLNHDAMYWYRQDPGQGLRLIYYSQIVNDFQKGDIAEGYSVSREKKESFPLTVTSAQKNPTAFYLCASRGTVSTDTQYFGPGTRLTVL.

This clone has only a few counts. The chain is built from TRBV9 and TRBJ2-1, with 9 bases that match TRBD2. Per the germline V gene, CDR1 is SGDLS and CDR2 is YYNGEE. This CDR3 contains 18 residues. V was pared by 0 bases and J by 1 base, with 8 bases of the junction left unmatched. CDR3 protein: CASSVDLAGELSYNEQFF. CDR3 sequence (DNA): TGTGCCAGCAGCGTAGACTTAGCGGGGGAATTATCCTACAATGAGCAGTTCTTC.

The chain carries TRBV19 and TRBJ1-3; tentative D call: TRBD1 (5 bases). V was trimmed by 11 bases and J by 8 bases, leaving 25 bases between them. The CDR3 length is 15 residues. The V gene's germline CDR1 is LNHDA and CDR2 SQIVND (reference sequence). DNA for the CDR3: TGTGCCTCCCGGTTAGAGGGAGGGGAACCCGACACCATATATTTT. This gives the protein CASRLEGGEPDTIYF.

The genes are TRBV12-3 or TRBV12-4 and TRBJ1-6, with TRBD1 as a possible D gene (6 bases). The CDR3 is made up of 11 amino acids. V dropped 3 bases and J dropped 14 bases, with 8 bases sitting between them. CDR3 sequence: CASSFGGTLHF. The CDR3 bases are TGTGCCAGCAGTTTTGGGGGCACCCTCCACTTT.

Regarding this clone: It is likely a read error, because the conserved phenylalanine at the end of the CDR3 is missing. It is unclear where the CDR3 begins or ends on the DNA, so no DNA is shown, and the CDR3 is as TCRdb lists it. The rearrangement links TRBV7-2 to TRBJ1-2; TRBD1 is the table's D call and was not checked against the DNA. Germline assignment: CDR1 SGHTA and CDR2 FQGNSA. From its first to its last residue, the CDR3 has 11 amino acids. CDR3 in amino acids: CASSLRDRPFY.

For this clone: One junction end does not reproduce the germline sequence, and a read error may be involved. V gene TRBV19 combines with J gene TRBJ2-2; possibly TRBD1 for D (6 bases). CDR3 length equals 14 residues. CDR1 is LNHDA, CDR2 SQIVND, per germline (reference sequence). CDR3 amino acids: CARSRGQNTGELFF. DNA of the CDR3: TGTGCCAGAAGTAGGGGACAGAACACCGGGGAGCTGTTTTTT.

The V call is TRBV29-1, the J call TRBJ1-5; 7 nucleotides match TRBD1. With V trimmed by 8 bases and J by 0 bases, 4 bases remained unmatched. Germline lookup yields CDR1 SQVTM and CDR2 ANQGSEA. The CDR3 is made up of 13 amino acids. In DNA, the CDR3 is TGCAGCTTTCAGGGGGATAGCAATCAGCCCCAGCATTTT. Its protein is CSFQGDSNQPQHF.

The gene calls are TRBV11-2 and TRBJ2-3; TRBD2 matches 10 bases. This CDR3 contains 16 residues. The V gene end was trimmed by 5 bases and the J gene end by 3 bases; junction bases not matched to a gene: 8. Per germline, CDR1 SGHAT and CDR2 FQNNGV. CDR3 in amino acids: CASSPPLLAGTDTQYF. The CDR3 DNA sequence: TGTGCCAGCAGCCCACCCCTACTAGCGGGAACAGATACGCAGTATTTT.

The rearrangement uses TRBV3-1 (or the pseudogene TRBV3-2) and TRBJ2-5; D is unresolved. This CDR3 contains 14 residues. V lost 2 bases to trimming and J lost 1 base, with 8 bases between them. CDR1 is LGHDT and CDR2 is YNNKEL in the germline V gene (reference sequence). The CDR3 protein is CASSQRGLQETQYF. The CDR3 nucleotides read TGTGCCAGCAGCCAACGTGGCCTCCAAGAGACCCAGTACTTC.

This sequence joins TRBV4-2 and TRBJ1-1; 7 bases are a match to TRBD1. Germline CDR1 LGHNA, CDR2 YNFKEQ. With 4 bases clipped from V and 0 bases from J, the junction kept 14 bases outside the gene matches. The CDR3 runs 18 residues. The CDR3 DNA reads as TGTGCCAGCAGCCTACCCACTGCCGGGACAGATTTGAACACTGAAGCTTTCTTT. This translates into CASSLPTAGTDLNTEAFF.

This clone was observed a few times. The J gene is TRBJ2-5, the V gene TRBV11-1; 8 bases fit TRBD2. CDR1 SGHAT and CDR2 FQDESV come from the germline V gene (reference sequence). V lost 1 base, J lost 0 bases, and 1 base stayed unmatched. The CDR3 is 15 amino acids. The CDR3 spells CASSLGSGDQETQYF. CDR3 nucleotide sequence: TGTGCCAGCAGCTTAGGTAGCGGGGACCAAGAGACCCAGTACTTC.

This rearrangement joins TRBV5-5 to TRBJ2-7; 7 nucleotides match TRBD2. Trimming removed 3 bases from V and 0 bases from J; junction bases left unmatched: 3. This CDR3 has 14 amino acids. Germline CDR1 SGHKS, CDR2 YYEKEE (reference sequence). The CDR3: CASSWEGGSYEQYF. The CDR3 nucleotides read TGTGCCAGCAGCTGGGAGGGAGGCTCCTACGAGCAGTACTTC.

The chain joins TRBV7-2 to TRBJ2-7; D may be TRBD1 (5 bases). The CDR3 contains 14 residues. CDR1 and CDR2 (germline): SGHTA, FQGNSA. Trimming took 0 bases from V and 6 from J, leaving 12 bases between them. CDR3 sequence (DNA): TGTGCCAGCAGCTTAGCCAGGGCGGTACGCGAGCAGTACTTC. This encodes CASSLARAVREQYF.

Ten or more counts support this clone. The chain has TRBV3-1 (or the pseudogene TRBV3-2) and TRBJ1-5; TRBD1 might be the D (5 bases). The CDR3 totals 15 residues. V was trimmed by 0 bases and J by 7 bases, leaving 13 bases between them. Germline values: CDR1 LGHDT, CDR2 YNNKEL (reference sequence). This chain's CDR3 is CASSQDRSPGQPQHF. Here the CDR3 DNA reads TGTGCCAGCAGCCAAGATAGGTCCCCAGGGCAGCCCCAGCATTTT.

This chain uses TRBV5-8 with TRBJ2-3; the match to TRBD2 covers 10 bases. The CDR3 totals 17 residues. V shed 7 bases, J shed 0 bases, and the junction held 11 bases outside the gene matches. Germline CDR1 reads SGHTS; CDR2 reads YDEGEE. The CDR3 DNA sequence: TGTGCCAGCCCTGGGGTAGCGGGGGGCCGGAGCACAGATACGCAGTATTTT. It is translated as CASPGVAGGRSTDTQYF. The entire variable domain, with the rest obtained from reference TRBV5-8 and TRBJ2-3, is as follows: EAGVTQSPTHLIKTRGQQATLRCSPISGHTSVYWYQQALGLGLQFLLWYDEGEERNRGNFPPRFSGRQFPNYSSELNVNALELEDSALYLCASPGVAGGRSTDTQYFGPGTRLTVL.

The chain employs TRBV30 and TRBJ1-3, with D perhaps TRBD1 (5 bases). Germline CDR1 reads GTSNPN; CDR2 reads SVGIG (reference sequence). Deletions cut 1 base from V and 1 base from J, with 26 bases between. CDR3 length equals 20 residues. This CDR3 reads CAWSAPPRRGSWRSGNTIYF. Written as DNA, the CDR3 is TGTGCCTGGAGTGCCCCCCCTAGGAGGGGAAGTTGGCGGTCTGGAAACACCATATATTTT.

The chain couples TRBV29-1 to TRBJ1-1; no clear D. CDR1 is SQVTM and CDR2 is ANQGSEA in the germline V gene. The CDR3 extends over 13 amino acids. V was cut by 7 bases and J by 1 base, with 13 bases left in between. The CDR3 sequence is CSAEAPGNTEAFF. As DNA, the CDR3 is TGCAGCGCTGAGGCCCCAGGGAACACTGAAGCTTTCTTT.

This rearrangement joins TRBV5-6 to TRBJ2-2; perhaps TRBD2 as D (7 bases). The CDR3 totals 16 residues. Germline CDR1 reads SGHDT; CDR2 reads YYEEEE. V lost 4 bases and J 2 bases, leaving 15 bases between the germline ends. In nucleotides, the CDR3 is TGTGCCAGCAGCCGCCGCGGGGGCGAAAACACCGGGGAGCTGTTTTTT. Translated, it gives CASSRRGGENTGELFF.

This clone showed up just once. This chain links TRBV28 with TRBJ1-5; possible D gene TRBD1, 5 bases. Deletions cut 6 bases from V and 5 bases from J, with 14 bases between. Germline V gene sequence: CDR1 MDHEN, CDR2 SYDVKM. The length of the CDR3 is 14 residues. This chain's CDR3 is CASRGPPRHQPQHF. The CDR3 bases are TGTGCCAGCAGGGGGCCACCTAGGCATCAGCCCCAGCATTTT.